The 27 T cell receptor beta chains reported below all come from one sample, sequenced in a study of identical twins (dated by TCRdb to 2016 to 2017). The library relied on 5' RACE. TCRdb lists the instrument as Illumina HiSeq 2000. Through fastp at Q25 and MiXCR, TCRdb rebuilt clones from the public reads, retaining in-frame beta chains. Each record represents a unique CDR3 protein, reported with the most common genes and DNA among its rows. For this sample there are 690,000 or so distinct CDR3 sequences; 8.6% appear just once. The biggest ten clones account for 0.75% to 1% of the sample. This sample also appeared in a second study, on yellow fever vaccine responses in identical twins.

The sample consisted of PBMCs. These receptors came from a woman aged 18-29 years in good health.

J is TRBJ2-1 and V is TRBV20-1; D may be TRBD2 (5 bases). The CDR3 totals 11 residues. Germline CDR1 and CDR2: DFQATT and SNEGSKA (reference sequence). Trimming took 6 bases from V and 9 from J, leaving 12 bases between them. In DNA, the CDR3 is TGCAGTGCCATACTAGGAAGTGAGCAGTTCTTC. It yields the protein CSAILGSEQFF.

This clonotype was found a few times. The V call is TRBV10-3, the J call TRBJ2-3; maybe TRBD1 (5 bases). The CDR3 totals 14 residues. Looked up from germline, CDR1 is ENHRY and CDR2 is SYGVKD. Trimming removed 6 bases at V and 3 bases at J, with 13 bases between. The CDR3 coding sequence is TGTGCCATCAGCCGACAGTCTATTACAGATACGCAGTATTTT. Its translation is CAISRQSITDTQYF.

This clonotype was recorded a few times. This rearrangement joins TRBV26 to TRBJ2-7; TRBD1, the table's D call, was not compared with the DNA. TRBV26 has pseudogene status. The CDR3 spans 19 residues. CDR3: CASSLDSGQSAKSTYEQYF. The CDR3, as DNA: TGTGCCAGCAGTTTAGATTCGGGACAATCAGCGAAGAGTACCTACGAGCAGTACTTC.

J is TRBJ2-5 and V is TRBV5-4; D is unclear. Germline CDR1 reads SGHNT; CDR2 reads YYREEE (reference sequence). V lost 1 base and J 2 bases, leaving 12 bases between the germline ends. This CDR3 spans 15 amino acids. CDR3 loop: CASSLPKGLQETQYF. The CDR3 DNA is TGTGCCAGCAGCTTGCCTAAGGGCCTTCAAGAGACCCAGTACTTC.

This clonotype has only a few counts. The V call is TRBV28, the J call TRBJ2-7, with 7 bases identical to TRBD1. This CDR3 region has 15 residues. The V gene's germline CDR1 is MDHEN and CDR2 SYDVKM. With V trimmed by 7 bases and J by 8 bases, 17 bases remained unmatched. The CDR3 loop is CASNHLRDSGLQQYF. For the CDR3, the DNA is TGTGCCAGCAACCACCTCCGGGACAGCGGCCTCCAGCAGTACTTC.

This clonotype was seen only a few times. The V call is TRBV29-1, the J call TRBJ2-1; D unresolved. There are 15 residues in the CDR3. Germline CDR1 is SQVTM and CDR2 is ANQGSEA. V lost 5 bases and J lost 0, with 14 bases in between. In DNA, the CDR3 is TGCAGCGTTATCGAGCGTGACGTCTCCTACAATGAGCAGTTCTTC. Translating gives CSVIERDVSYNEQFF.

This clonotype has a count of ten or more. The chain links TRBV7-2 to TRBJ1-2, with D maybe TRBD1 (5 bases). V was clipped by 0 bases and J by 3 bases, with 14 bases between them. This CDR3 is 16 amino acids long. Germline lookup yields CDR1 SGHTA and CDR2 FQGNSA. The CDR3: CASSLASRGKDYGYTF. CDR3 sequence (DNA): TGTGCCAGCAGCTTAGCGTCCCGGGGGAAGGACTATGGCTACACCTTC.

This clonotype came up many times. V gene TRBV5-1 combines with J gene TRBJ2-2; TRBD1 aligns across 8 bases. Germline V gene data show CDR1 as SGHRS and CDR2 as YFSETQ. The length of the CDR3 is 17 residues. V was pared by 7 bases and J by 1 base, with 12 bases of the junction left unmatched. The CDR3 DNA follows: TGCGCCAGCGGACCCCGACAGGGGTCTAGGAACACCGGGGAGCTGTTTTTT. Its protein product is CASGPRQGSRNTGELFF.

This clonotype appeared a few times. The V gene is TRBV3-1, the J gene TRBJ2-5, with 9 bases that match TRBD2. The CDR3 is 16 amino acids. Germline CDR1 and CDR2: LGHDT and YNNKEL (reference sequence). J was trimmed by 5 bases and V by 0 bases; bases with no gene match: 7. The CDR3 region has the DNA TGTGCCAGCAGCCAAGAACCGGGACTAGCTGGCGAGACCCAGTACTTC. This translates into CASSQEPGLAGETQYF.

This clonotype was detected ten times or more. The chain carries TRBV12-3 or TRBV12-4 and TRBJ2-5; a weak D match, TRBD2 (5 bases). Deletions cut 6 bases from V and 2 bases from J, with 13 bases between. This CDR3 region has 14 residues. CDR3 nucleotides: TGTGCCAGCAGCCCGGAGGAATCACAAGAGACCCAGTACTTC. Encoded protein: CASSPEESQETQYF.

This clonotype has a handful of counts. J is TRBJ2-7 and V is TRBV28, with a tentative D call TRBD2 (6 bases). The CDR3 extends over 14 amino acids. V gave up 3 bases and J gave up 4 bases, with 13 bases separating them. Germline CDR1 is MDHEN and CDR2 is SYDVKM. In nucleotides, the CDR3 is TGTGCCAGCAGTTTCGGAGGGTCCATATACGAGCAGTACTTC. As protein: CASSFGGSIYEQYF.

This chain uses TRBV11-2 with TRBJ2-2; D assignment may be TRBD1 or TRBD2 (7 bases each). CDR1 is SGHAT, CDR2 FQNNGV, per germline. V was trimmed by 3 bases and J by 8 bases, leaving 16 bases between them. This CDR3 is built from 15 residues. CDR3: CASSLAGRGQGELFF. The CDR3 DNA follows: TGTGCCAGCAGCTTGGCAGGGAGGGGGCAAGGGGAGCTGTTTTTT.

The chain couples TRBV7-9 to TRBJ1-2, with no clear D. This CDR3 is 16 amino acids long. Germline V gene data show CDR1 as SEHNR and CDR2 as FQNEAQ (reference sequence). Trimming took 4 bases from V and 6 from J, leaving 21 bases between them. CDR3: CASSSLLHEDRDGYTF. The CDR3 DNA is TGTGCCAGCAGCTCTCTACTACACGAGGACCGGGATGGCTACACCTTC.

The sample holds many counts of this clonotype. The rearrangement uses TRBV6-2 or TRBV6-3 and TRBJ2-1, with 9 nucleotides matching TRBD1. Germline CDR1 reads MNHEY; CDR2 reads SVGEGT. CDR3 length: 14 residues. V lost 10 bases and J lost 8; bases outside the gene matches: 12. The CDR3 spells CATLPGTGIHEQFF. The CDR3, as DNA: TGTGCCACACTCCCGGGGACAGGGATACATGAGCAGTTCTTC.

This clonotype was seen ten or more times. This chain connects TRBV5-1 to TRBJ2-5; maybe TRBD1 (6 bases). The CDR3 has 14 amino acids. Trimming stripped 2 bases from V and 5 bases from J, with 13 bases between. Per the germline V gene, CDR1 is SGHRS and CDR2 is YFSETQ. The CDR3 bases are TGCGCCAGCAGCTTAAAGGACAGCGTCGAGACCCAGTACTTC. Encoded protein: CASSLKDSVETQYF.

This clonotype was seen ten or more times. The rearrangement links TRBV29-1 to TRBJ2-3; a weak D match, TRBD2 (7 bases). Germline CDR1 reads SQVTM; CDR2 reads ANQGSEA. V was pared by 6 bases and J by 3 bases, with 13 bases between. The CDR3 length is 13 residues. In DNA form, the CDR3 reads TGCAGCGTGCGAGGGGGGGGAACAGATACGCAGTATTTT. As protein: CSVRGGGTDTQYF.

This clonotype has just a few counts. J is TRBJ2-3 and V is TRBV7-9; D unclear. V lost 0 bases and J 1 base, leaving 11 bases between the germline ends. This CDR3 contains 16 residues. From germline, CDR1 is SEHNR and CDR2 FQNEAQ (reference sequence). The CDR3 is CASSLAPGQGTDTQYF. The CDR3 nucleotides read TGTGCCAGCAGCTTAGCGCCGGGTCAGGGCACAGATACGCAGTATTTT.

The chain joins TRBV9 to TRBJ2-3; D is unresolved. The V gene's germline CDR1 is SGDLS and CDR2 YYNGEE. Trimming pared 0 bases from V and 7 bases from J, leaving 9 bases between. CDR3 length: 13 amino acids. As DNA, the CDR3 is TGTGCCAGCAGCGTAGAAGGTACCTATACGCAGTATTTT. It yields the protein CASSVEGTYTQYF.

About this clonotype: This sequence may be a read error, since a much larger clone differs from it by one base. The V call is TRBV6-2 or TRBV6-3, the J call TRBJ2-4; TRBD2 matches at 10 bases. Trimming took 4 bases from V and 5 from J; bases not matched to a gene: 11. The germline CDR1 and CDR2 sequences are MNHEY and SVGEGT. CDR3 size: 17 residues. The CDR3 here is CASSFRTSGNQENIQYF. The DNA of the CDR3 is TGTGCCAGCAGTTTTAGGACTAGCGGAAACCAGGAAAACATTCAGTACTTC.

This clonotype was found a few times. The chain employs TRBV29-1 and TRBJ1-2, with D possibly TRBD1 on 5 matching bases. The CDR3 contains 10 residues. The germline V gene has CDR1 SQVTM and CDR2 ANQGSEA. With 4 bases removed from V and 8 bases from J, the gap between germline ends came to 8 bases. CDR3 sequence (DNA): TGCAGCGTTGCAGGGCCCGGCTACACCTTC. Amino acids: CSVAGPGYTF. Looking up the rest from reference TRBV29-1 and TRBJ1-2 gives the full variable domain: SAVISQKPSRDICQRGTSLTIQCQVDSQVTMMFWYRQQPGQSLTLIATANQGSEATYESGFVIDKFPISRPNLTFSTLTVSNMSPEDSSIYLCSVAGPGYTFGSGTRLTVV.

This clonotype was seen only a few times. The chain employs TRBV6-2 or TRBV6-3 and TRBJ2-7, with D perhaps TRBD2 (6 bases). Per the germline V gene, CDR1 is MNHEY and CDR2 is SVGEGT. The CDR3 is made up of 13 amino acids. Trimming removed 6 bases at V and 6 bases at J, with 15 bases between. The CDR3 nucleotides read TGTGCCAGCAGACGGGGACTGGCGGTCGAGCAGTACTTC. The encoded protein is CASRRGLAVEQYF.

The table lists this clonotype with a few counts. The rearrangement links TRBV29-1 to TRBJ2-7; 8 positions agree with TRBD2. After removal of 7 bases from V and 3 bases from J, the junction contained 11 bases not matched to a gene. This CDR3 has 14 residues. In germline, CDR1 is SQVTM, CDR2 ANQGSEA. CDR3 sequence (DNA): TGCAGCGCCCGGGGGGCGGGAGGCCTCTACGAGCAGTACTTC. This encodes CSARGAGGLYEQYF.

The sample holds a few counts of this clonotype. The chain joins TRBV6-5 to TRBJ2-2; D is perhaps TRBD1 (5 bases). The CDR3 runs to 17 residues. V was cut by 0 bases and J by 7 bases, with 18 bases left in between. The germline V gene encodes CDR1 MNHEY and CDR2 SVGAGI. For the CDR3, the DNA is TGTGCCAGCAGTTACTCTCCAGGGCCCTCTAGGATCGGGGAGCTGTTTTTT. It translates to CASSYSPGPSRIGELFF.

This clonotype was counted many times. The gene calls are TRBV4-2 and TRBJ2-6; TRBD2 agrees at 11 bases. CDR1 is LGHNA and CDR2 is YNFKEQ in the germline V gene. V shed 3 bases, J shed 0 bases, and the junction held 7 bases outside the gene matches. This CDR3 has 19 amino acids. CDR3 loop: CASSQYLAGGNSGANVLTF. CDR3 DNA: TGTGCCAGCAGCCAGTACCTAGCGGGAGGAAACTCTGGGGCCAACGTCCTGACTTTC.

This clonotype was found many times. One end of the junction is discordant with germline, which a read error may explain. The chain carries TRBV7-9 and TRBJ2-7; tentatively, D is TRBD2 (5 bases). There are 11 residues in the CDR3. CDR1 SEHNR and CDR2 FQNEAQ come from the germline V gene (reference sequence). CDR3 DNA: TGTGGCAGCCTAGGGTCGGGAGAGCAGTACTTC. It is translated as CGSLGSGEQYF.

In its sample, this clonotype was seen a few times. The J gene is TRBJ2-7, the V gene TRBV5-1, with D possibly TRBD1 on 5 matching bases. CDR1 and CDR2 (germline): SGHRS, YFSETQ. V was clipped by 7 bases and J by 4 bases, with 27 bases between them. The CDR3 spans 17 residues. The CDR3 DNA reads TGCGCCAGCCAATTTCCTCAGGGTACGGCCCCGTTATACGAGCAGTACTTC. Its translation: CASQFPQGTAPLYEQYF.

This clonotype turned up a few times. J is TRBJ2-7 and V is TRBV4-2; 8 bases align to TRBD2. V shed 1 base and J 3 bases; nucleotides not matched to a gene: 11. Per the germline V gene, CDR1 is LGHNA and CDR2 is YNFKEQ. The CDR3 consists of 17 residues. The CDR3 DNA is TGTGCCAGCAGCCAAGGCCCCGGTAGCGGGGAAAGCTACGAGCAGTACTTC. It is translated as CASSQGPGSGESYEQYF.